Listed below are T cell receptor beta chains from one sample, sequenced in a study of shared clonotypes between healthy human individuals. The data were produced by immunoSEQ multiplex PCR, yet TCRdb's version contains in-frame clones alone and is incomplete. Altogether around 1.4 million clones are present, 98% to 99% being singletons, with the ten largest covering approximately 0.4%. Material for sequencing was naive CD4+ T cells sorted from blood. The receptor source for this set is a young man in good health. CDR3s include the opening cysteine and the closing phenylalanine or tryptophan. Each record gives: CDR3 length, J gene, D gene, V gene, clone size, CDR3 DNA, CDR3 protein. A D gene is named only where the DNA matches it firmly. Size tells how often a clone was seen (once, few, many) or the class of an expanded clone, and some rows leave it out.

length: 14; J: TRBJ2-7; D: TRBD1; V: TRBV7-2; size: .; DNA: TGTGCCAGCAGCTTAGACAGGGGCCCCTACGAGCAGTACTTC; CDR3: CASSLDRGPYEQYF
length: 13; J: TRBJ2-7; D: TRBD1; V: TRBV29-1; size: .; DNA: TGCAGCGTCGATAAGACAGGGTCCTACGAGCAGTACTTC; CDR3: CSVDKTGSYEQYF
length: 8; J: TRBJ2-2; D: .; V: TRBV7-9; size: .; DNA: TGTGCCAGCAGTGGGCTGTTTTTT; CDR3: CASSGLFF
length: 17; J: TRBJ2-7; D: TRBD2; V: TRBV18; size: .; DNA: TGTGCCAGCTCATCCCTGGGACTAGCGGGAGTAGTCCACGAGCAGTACTTC; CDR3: CASSSLGLAGVVHEQYF
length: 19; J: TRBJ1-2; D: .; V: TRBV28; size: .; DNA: TGTGCCAGCAGTCCGAACACGAAGTGGCCCCGGGACTGGGGCTATGGCTACACCTTC; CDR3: CASSPNTKWPRDWGYGYTF
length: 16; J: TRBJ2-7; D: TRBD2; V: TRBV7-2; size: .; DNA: TGTGCCAGCAGCTTAGCAGCTAGCGGGACTCCCTACGAGCAGTACTTC; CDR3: CASSLAASGTPYEQYF
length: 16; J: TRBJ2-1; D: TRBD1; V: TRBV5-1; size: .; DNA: TGCGCCAGCAGCCAGGGGGCAGGTGACTCCTACAATGAGCAGTTCTTC; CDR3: CASSQGAGDSYNEQFF
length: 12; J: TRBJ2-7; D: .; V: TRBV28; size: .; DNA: TGTGCCAGCAGTCTACAGGGTTACGAGCAGTACTTC; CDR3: CASSLQGYEQYF
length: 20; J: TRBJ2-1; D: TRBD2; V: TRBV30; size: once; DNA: TGTGCCTGCAAATATCTAGTAGCGGGAGGGCCAGTCGGCTCCTACAATGAGCAGTTCTTC; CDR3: CACKYLVAGGPVGSYNEQFF
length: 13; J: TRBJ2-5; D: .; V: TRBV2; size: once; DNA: TGTGCCAGCAGTGGGAGACGGAAAGAGACCCAGTACTTC; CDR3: CASSGRRKETQYF
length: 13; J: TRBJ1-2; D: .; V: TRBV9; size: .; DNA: TGTGCCAGCAGCGTTGACGAGAACTATGGCTACACCTTC; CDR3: CASSVDENYGYTF
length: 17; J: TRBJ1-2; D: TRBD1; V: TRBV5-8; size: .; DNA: TGTGCCAGCAGCTTGGAGCAGGGGGCTCAATTCCGATATGGCTACACCTTC; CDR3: CASSLEQGAQFRYGYTF
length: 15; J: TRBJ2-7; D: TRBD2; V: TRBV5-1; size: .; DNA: TGCGCCAGCAGCGTTCGTACTAGCGCGAGTGGGGAGCAGTACTTC; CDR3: CASSVRTSASGEQYF
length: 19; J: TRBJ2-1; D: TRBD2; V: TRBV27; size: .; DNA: TGTGCCAGCAGCGACAGGGCAACGGGACTAGCGGGTCACTACAATGAGCAGTTCTTC; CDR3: CASSDRATGLAGHYNEQFF
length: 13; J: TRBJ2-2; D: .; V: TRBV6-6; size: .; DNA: TGTGCCAGCAGATTGACTGACACCGGGGAGCTGTTTTTT; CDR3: CASRLTDTGELFF
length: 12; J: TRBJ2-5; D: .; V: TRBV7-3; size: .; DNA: TGTGCCAGCAGCTTAACCCAAGAGACCCAGTACTTC; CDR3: CASSLTQETQYF
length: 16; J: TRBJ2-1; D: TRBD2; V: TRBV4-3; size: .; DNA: TGCGCCAGCAGCCAGCTCGGACTAGCGGGACGTAATGAGCAGTTCTTC; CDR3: CASSQLGLAGRNEQFF
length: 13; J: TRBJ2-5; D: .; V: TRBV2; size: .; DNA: TGTGCCAGCAGTGAGGAGCGGCAAGAGACCCAGTACTTC; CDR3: CASSEERQETQYF
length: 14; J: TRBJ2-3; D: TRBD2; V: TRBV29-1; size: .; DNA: TGCAGCGCCGGGACTAGCGGGAGTGCAGATACGCAGTATTTT; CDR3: CSAGTSGSADTQYF
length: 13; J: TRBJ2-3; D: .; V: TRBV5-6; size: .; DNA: TGTGCCAGCAGCTTCACAGTTACAGATACGCAGTATTTT; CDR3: CASSFTVTDTQYF
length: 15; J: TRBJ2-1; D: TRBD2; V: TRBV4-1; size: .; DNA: TGCGCCAGCAGCCCGGGACTAGCGTCTAACAATGAGCAGTTCTTC; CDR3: CASSPGLASNNEQFF
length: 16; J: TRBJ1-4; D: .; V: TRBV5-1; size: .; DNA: TGCGCCAGCAGCCCCGGACATCTAGCAACTAATGAAAAACTGTTTTTT; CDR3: CASSPGHLATNEKLFF
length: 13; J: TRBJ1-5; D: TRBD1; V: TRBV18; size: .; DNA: TGTGCCAGCTCACAACAGGGGGATCAGCCCCAGCATTTT; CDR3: CASSQQGDQPQHF
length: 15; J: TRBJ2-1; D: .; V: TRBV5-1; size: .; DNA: TGCGCCAGCAGCTTGCAGGTTAGCTCCTACAATGAGCAGTTCTTC; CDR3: CASSLQVSSYNEQFF